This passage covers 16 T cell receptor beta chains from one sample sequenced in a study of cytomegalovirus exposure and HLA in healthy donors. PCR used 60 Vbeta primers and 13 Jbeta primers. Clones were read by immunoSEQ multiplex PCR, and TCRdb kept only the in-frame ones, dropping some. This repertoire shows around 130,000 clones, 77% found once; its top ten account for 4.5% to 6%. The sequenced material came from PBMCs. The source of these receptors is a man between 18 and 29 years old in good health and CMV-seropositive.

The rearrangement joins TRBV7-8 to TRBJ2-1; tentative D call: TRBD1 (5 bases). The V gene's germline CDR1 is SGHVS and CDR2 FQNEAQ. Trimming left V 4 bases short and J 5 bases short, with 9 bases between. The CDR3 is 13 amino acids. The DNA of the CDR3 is TGTGCCAGCAGCTGGGGCAGAAACAATGAGCAGTTCTTC. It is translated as CASSWGRNNEQFF.

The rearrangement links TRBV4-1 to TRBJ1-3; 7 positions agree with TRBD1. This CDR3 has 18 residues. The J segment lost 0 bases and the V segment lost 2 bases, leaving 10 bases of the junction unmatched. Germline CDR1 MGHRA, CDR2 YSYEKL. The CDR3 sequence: CASSQTGTAFLSGNTIYF. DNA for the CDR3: TGCGCCAGCAGCCAAACCGGGACAGCCTTTCTCTCTGGAAACACCATATATTTT.

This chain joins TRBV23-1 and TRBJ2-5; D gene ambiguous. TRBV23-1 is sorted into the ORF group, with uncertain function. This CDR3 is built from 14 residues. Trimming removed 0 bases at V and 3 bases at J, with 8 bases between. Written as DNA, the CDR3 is TGCGCCAGCAGTCAATCGCCACCTAAAGAGACCCAGTACTTC. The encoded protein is CASSQSPPKETQYF.

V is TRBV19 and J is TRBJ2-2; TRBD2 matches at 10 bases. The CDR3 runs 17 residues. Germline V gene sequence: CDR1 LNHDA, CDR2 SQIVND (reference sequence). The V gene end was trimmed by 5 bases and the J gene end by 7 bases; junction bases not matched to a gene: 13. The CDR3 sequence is CASSLASGRAQGGELFF. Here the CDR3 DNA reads TGTGCCAGTAGTCTCGCCAGCGGGAGGGCCCAAGGCGGGGAGCTGTTTTTT.

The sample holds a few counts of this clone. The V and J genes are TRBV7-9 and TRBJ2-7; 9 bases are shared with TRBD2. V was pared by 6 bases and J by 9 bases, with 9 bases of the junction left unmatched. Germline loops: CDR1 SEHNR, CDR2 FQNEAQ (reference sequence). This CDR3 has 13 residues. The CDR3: CASSSGTSSVQYF. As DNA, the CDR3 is TGTGCCAGCAGTTCCGGGACTAGCAGCGTGCAGTACTTC.

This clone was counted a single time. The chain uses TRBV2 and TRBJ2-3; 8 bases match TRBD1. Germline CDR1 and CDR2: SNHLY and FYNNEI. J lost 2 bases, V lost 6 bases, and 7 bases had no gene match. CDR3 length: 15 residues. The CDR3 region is CASRGQGSHTDTQYF. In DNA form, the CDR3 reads TGTGCCAGCAGAGGACAGGGATCCCACACAGATACGCAGTATTTT.

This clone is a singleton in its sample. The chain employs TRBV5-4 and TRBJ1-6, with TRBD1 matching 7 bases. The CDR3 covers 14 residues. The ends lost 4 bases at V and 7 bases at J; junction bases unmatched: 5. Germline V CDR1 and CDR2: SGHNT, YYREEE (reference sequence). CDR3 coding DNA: TGTGCCAGCAGCCCCCGGGACAGAAATTCACCCCTCCACTTT. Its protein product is CASSPRDRNSPLHF. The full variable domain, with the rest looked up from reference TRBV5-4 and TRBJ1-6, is ETGVTQSPTHLIKTRGQQVTLRCSSQSGHNTVSWYQQALGQGPQFIFQYYREEENGRGNFPPRFSGLQFPNYSSELNVNALELDDSALYLCASSPRDRNSPLHFGNGTRLTVT.

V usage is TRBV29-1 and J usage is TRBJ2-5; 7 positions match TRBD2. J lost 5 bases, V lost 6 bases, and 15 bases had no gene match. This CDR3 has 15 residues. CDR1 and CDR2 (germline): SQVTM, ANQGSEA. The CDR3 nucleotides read TGCAGCGTCCCGGGTGGGGGGGGACTTAGGGAGACCCAGTACTTC. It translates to CSVPGGGGLRETQYF.

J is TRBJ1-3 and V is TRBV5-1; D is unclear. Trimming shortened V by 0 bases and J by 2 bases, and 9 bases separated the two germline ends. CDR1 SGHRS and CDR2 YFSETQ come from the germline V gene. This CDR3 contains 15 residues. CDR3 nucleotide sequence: TGCGCCAGCAGCTTGGTTACCGGGGCTGGAAACACCATATATTTT. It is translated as CASSLVTGAGNTIYF. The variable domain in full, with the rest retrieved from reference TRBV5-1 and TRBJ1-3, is KAGVTQTPRYLIKTRGQQVTLSCSPISGHRSVSWYQQTPGQGLQFLFEYFSETQRNKGNFPGRFSGRQFSNSRSEMNVSTLELGDSALYLCASSLVTGAGNTIYFGEGSWLTVV.

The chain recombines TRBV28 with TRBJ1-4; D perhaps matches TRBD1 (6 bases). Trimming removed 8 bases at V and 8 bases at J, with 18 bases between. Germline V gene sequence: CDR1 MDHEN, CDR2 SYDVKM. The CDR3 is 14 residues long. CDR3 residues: CASGDNWASEKLFF. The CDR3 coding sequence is TGTGCCAGCGGGGACAATTGGGCTAGCGAAAAACTGTTTTTT.

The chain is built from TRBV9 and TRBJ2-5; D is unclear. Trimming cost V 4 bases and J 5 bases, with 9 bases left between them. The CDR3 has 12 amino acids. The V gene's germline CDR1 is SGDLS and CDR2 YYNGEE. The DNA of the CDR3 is TGTGCCAGCAGCTCCTGCCGGGAGACCCAGTACTTC. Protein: CASSSCRETQYF.

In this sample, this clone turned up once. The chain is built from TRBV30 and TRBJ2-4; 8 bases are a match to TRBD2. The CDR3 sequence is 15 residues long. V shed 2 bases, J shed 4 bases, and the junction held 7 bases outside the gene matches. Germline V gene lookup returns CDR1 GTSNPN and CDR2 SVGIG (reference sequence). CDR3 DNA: TGTGCCTGGAGTTTTGCGGGAGGCCGAAAAAACATTCAGTACTTC. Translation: CAWSFAGGRKNIQYF.

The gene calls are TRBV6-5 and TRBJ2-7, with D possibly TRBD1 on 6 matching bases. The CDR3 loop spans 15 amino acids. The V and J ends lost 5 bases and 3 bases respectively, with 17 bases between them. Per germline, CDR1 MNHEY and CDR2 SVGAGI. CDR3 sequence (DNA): TGTGCCAGCAGTCTGGCGACTTTGACAGGCTACGAGCAGTACTTC. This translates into CASSLATLTGYEQYF.

The chain's CDR3 is CASSRTGGTDTQYF. CDR3 sequence (DNA): TGTGCCAGCAGCCGGACAGGGGGCACAGATACGCAGTATTTT. The chain is built from TRBV7-9 and TRBJ2-3; 9 bases are a match to TRBD1. The trim removed 5 bases at V and 1 base at J, leaving 1 base unmatched. Germline-derived CDR1 and CDR2 are SEHNR and FQNEAQ (reference sequence). This CDR3 contains 14 residues.

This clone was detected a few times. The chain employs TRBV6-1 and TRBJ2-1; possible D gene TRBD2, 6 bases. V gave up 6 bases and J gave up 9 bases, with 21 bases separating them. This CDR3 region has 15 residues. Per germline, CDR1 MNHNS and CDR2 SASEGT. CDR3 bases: TGTGCCAGCAGGCCCAAACCGGTACGCGGGGTTGAGCAGTTCTTC. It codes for CASRPKPVRGVEQFF.

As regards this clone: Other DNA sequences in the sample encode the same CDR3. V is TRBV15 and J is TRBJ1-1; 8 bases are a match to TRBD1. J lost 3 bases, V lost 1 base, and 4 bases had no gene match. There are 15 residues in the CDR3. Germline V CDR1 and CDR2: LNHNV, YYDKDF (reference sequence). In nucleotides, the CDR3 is TGTGCCACCAGCAGAGTGACAGGGGACGACACTGAAGCTTTCTTT. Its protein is CATSRVTGDDTEAFF.